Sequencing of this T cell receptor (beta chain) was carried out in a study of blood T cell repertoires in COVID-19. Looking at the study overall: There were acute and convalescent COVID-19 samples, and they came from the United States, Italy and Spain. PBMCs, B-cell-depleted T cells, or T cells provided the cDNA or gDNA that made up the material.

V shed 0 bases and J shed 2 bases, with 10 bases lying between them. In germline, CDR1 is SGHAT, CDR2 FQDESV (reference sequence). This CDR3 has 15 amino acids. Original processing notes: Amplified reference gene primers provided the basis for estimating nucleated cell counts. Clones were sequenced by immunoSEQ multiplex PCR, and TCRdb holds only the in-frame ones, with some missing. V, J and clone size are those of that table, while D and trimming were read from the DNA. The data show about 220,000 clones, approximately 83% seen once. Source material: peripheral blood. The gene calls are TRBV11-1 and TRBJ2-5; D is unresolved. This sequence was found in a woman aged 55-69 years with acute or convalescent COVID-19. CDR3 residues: CASSLAPSRQETQYF. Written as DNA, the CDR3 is TGTGCCAGCAGCTTAGCACCGTCGCGACAAGAGACCCAGTACTTC.